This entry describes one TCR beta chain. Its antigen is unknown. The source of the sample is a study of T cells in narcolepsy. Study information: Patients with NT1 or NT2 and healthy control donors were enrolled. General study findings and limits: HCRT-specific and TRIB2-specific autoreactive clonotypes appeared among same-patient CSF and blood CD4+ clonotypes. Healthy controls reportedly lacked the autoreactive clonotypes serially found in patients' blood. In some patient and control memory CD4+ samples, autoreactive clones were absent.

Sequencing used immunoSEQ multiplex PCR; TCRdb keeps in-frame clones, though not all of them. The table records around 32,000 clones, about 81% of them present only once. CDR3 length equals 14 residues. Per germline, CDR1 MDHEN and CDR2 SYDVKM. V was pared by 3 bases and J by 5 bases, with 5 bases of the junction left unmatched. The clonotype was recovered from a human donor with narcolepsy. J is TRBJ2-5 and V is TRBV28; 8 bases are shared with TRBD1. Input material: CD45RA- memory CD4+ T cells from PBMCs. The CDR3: CASSLTGVRETQYF. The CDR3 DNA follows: TGTGCCAGCAGTTTGACAGGGGTTAGGGAGACCCAGTACTTC.